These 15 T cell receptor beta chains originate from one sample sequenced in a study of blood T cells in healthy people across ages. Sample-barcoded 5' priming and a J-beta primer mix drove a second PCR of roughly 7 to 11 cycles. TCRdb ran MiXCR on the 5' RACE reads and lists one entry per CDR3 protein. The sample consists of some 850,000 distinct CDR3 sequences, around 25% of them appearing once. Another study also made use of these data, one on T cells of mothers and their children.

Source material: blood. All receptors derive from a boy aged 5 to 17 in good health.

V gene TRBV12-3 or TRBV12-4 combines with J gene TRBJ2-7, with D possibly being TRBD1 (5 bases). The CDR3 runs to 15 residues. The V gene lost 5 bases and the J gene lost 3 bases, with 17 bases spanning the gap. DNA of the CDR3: TGTGCCAGCAGTAATTCAAGGGGCTCGGACTACGAGCAGTACTTC. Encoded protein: CASSNSRGSDYEQYF.

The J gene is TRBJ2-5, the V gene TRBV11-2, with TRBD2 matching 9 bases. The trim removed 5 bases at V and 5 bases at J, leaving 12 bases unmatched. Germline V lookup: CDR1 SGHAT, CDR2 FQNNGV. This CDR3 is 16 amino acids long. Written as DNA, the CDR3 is TGTGCCAGCAGCCTCTCTCCGGGACTAGCAGCGGAGACCCAGTACTTC. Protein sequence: CASSLSPGLAAETQYF.

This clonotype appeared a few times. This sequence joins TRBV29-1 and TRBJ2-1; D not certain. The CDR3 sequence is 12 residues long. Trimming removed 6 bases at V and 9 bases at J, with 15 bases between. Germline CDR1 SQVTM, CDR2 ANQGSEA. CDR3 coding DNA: TGCAGCGTCCAACTACTAATCGGTGAGCAGTTCTTC. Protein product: CSVQLLIGEQFF.

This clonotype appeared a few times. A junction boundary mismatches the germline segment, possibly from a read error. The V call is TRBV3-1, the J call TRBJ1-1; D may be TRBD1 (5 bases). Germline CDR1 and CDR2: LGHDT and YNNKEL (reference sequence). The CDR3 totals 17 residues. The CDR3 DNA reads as TGTACCAGCAGCCATTCGGACCGGGGGAGGGCAAGTACTGAAGCTTTCTTT. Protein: CTSSHSDRGRASTEAFF.

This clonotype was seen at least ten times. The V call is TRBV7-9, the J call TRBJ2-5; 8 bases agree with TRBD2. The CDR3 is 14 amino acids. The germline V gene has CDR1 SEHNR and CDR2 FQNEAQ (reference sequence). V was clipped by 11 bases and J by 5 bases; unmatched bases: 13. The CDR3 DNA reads TGTGCCGGCGACCCGACCGGGGGGGCTGAGACCCAGTACTTC. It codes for CAGDPTGGAETQYF.

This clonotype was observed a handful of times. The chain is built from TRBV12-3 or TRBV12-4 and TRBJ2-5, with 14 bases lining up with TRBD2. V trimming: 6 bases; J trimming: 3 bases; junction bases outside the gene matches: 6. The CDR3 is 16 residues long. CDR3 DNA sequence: TGTGCCAGCAGCAGACTAGCGGGGGGGCCGGAAGAGACCCAGTACTTC. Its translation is CASSRLAGGPEETQYF.

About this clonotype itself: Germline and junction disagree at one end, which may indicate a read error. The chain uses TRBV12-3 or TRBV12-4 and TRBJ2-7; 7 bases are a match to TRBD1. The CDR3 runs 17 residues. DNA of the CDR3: TGTGCCAACAGTCCCCGCGACAGGGCCCCCCACCCCTACGAGCAGTACTTC. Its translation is CANSPRDRAPHPYEQYF.

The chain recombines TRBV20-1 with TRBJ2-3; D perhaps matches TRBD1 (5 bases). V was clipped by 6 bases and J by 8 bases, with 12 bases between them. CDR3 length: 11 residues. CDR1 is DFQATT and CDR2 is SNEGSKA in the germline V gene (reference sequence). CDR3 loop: CSARQKLTQYF. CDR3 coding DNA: TGCAGTGCCCGACAGAAACTTACGCAGTATTTT.

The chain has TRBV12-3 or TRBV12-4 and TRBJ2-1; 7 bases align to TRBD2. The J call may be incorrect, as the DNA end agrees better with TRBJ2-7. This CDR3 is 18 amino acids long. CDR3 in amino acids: CASSLGYRRREYPYEQYV. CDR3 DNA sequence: TGTGCCAGCAGTTTAGGCTACCGGAGGCGGGAGTACCCCTACGAGCAGTACGTC.

In DNA, the CDR3 is TGCGCCAGCAGCTTGGACACAGGCGTAGAGGACTACACCTTC. Encoded protein: CASSLDTGVEDYTF. The rearrangement joins TRBV5-1 to TRBJ1-2; a weak D match, TRBD1 (5 bases). The length of the CDR3 is 14 residues. Per the germline V gene, CDR1 is SGHRS and CDR2 is YFSETQ. Between the trimmed V and J ends, which lost 0 bases and 10 bases, there was a span of 16 bases.

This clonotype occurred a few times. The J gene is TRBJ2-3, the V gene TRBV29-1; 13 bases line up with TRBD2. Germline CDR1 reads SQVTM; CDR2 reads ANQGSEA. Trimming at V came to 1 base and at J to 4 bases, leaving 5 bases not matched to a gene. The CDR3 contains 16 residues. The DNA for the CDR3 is TGCAGCGTTGAAGGGGGACTAGCGGGGAGATCAGATACGCAGTATTTT. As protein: CSVEGGLAGRSDTQYF.

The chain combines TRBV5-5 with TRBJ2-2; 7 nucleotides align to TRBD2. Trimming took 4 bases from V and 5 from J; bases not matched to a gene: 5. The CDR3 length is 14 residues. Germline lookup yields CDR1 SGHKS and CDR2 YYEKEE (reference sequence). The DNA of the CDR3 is TGTGCCAGCAGCAGGGGAGGGAAGACCGGGGAGCTGTTTTTT. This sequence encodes CASSRGGKTGELFF.

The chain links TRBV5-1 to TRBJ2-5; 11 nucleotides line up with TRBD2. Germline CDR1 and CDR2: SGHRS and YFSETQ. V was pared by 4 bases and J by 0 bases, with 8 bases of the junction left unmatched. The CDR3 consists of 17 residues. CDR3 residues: CASSPSTSGAYQETQYF. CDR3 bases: TGCGCCAGCAGCCCGTCGACTAGCGGGGCGTACCAAGAGACCCAGTACTTC.

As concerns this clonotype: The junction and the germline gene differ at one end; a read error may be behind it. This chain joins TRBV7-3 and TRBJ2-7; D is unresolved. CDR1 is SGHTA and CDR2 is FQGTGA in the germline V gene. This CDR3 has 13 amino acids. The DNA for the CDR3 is TGTGCCAGCAGATTAAGTGGCGGCTACGAGCAGTACTTC. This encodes CASRLSGGYEQYF.

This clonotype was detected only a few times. CDR3 region: CASSLGALRETQYF. The CDR3 region has the DNA TGTGCCAGCAGTTTAGGCGCCTTGCGGGAGACCCAGTACTTC. The chain carries TRBV27 and TRBJ2-5; D ambiguous. Trimming left V 2 bases short and J 5 bases short, with 12 bases between. This CDR3 is built from 14 residues. CDR1 is MNHEY, CDR2 SMNVEV, per germline (reference sequence).